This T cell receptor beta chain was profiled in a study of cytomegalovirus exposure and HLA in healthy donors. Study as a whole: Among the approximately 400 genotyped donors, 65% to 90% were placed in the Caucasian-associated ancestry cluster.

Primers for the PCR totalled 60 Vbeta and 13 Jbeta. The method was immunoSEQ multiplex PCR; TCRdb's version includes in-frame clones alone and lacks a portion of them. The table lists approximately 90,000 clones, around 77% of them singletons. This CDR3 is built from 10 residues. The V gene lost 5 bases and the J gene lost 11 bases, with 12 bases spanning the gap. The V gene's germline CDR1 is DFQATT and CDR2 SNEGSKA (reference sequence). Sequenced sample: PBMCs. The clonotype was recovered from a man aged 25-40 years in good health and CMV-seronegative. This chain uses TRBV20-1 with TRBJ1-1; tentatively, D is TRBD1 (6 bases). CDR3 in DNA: TGCAGTGCTTTTACAGGGCGGGCTTTCTTT. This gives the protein CSAFTGRAFF.